A selection of T cell receptor beta chains follows, all from one sample in a study of vaccination and CD4 T cells after COVID-19. These receptors' antigens are unknown. Each CDR3 protein gets one entry after TCRdb re-called the PCR reads with MiXCR. This table holds about 19,000 distinct CDR3 sequences, under 50% found once. Sample: CD4+ T cells from blood, cultured in vitro, taken after SARS-CoV-2 vaccination. These receptors originate from a human donor who had recovered from COVID-19. Both conserved end residues are part of each CDR3.

V gene	J gene	CDR3 protein
TRBV20-1	TRBJ2-1	CSAPRQTSGLNEQFF
TRBV4-2	TRBJ1-2	CASSQGSRGERGYTF
TRBV11-3	TRBJ2-5	CASSLGGVQETQYF
TRBV20-1	TRBJ2-5	CSTDIARTQYF
TRBV7-9	TRBJ1-2	CASRTGVGYTF
TRBV7-2	TRBJ2-4	CASSPDRGRRGNIQYF
TRBV27	TRBJ1-2	CASSLHPRVKAGYTF
TRBV7-3	TRBJ2-2	CASSLSGELFF
TRBV4-1	TRBJ2-7	CASSPEGQGAYEQYF
TRBV6-1	TRBJ1-2	CASSPLRRRLGGYTF
TRBV5-6	TRBJ2-7	CASSLLDRSYEQYF
TRBV5-4	TRBJ2-7	CASSLGAGQLSYEQYF
TRBV7-2	TRBJ1-1	CASSQLRAQDTEAFF
TRBV6-1	TRBJ2-1	CASKKPGGEQFF
TRBV12-3/TRBV12-4	TRBJ1-5	CASTGYSNQPQHF
TRBV19	TRBJ2-3	CASSTIVHPARPTDTQYF
TRBV4-1	TRBJ1-1	CASSRTEGTEAFF
TRBV29-1	TRBJ2-7	CSVAYLDRVAEQYF
TRBV20-1	TRBJ2-7	CSATGTSDYEQYF
TRBV27	TRBJ2-7	CASSAGQGAFSYEQYF
TRBV24-1	TRBJ2-7	CATSPGQSLAGVNYEQYF
TRBV12-3/TRBV12-4	TRBJ1-1	CASSLGQGAVTEAFF
TRBV7-2	TRBJ1-6	CASSPGDRGWNSPLHF
TRBV20-1	TRBJ1-1	CTRMKGFRGQANTEAFF
TRBV20-1	TRBJ2-7	CSASTGTPNYEQYF
TRBV20-1	TRBJ2-5	CSARDGVTGESQYF
TRBV2	TRBJ2-7	CASSELNGGYEQYF
TRBV7-2	TRBJ2-7	CASSVGPSYEQYF
TRBV24-1	TRBJ2-3	CATVERATDTQYF
TRBV7-2	TRBJ1-2	CASSVRDRGNYGYTF
TRBV10-3	TRBJ2-7	CAIGAGGPYEQYF
TRBV6-2/TRBV6-3	TRBJ2-7	CASGAGTVPYEQYF
TRBV19	TRBJ1-5	CASSETGGRNQPQHF
TRBV20-1	TRBJ2-7	CSTRGKSSYEQYF
TRBV7-2	TRBJ1-6	CASSPRTGTGGNHNSPLHF
TRBV7-2	TRBJ2-5	CASSLEGGQETQYF
TRBV20-1	TRBJ1-2	CSARGTEGYTF
TRBV5-1	TRBJ1-1	CASSLGGQGATEAFF
TRBV12-3/TRBV12-4	TRBJ2-7	CASSRTGPNAQYEQYF
TRBV11-2	TRBJ2-3	CASSAGTYGTDTQYF
TRBV19	TRBJ2-5	CASSRGNTGTGGETQYF
TRBV7-2	TRBJ1-1	CASSLFGGMAAFF
TRBV7-2	TRBJ2-7	CASSLVSSYEQYF
TRBV27	TRBJ1-1	CASSNRDRNTEAFF
TRBV19	TRBJ1-1	CASSLQGSTEAFF
TRBV28	TRBJ2-5	CASSPQFRDQETQYF
TRBV20-1	TRBJ1-2	CSASRVWTANYGYTF
TRBV28	TRBJ1-5	CASSRGGSNQPQHF
TRBV25-1	TRBJ1-1	CASSENGGLKAFF
TRBV27	TRBJ2-7	CASSQQVRRNEQYF
TRBV7-8	TRBJ1-5	CASSSMGTPGGQPQHF
TRBV5-4	TRBJ2-3	CASSFAGGRTDTQYF
TRBV30	TRBJ2-1	CAASSVPTYNEQFF
TRBV7-9	TRBJ2-1	CASSGRNEQFF
TRBV4-1	TRBJ2-2	CASSPGRGTGELFF
TRBV6-5	TRBJ1-2	CASSYSTQGIGGYTF
TRBV6-1	TRBJ1-1	CATSVEGQGTEAFF